This TCR beta chain is from a study of response to subunit inactivated influenza vaccine. Study-wide results and limits: The authors suggested that few new T cells are recruited per seasonal influenza vaccination.

The CDR3 has 16 residues. V shed 1 base and J 1 base; nucleotides not matched to a gene: 5. CDR1 is MDHEN, CDR2 SYDVKM, per germline. TCRdb itself ran the RT-PCR reads through MiXCR, one entry per CDR3 protein. The sample records roughly 570,000 distinct CDR3 sequences, approximately 12% being singletons. This clonotype was recorded at least ten times. No antigen is known for it. This receptor was taken from a man between 45 and 60 years old who received an inactivated influenza vaccine. The source was PBMCs from blood, collected more than 35 days after vaccination. The chain recombines TRBV28 with TRBJ2-7; TRBD2 matches at 9 bases. CDR3 coding DNA: TGTGCCAGCAGTTTATCGGGCGGGAGGGGATCCTACGAGCAGTACTTC. Encoded protein: CASSLSGGRGSYEQYF.